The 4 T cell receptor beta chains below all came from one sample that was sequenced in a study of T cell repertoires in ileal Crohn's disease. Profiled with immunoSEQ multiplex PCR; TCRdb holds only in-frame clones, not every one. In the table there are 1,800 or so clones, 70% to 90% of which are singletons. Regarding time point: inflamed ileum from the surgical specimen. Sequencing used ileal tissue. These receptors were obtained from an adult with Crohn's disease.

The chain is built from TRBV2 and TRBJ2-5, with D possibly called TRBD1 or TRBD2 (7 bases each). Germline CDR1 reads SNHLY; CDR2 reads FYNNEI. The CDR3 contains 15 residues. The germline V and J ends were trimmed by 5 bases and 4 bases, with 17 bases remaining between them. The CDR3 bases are TGTGCCAGCAGTTCTAGACAGGGAGGGGGAGAGACCCAGTACTTC. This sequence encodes CASSSRQGGGETQYF. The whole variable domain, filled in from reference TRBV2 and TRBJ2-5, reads EPEVTQTPSHQVTQMGQEVILRCVPISNHLYFYWYRQILGQKVEFLVSFYNNEISEKSEIFDDQFSVERPDGSNFTLKIRSTKLEDSAMYFCASSSRQGGGETQYFGPGTRLLVL.

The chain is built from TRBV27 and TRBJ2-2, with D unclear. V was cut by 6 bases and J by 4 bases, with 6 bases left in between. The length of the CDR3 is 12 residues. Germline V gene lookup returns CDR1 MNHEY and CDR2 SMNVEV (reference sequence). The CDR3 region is CASRMSTGELFF. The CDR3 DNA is TGTGCCAGCAGAATGTCCACCGGGGAGCTGTTTTTT.

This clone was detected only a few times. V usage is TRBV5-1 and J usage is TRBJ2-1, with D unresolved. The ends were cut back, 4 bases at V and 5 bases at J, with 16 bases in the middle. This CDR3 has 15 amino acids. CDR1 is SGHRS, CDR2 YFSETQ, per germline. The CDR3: CASSPLGQPNNEQFF. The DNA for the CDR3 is TGCGCCAGCAGCCCGCTAGGGCAACCCAACAATGAGCAGTTCTTC.

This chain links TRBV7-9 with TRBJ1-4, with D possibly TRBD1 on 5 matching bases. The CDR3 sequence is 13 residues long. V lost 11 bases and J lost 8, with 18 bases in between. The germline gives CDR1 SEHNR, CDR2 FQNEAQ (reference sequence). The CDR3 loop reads CAVQSEGAEKLFF. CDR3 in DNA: TGTGCCGTCCAATCTGAAGGGGCGGAAAAACTGTTTTTT. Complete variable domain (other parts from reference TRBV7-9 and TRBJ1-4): DTGVSQNPRHKITKRGQNVTFRCDPISEHNRLYWYRQTLGQGPEFLTYFQNEAQLEKSRLLSDRFSAERPKGSFSTLEIQRTEQGDSAMYLCAVQSEGAEKLFFGSGTQLSVL.